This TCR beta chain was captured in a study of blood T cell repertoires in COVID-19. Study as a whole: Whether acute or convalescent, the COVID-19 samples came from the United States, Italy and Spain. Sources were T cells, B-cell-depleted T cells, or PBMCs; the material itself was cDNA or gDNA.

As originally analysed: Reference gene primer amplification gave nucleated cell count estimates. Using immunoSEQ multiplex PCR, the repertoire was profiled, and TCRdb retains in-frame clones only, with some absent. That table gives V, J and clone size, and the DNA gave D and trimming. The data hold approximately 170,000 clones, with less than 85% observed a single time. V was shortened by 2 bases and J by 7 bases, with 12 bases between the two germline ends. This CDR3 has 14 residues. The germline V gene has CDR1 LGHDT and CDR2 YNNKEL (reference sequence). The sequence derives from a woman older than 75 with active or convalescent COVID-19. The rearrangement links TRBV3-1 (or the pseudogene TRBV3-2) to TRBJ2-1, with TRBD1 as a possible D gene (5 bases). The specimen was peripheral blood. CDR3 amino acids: CASSQPGPVNEQFF. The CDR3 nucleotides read TGTGCCAGCAGCCAACCAGGGCCCGTAAATGAGCAGTTCTTC.